The 7 T cell receptor beta chains listed next were all sequenced from one sample in a study of cytomegalovirus exposure and HLA in healthy donors. The primer mix had 60 Vbeta and 13 Jbeta primers. This table comes from immunoSEQ multiplex PCR, and its TCRdb copy is limited to in-frame clones, with some not included. The table has a few hundred thousand clones, about 80% seen once. Sequencing was carried out using PBMCs. All receptors derive from a woman aged 60 to 75 in good health and CMV-seropositive.

Comment on this clone: A read error may produce the germline difference seen at one junction end. The rearrangement links TRBV4-1 to TRBJ2-3; D call uncertain. Germline loops: CDR1 MGHRA, CDR2 YSYEKL. This CDR3 is 16 amino acids long. The DNA of the CDR3 is TGTGCCAGCAGCTCGTCGACTGGCTCCGGCACAGATACGCAGTATTTT. It translates to CASSSSTGSGTDTQYF.

This clone was picked up a small number of times. Other DNA sequences from this sample encode an identical CDR3 as well. The rearrangement joins TRBV7-3 to TRBJ2-7; 10 bases fit TRBD1. V gave up 2 bases and J gave up 2 bases; unmatched junction bases: 0. CDR1 and CDR2 (germline): SGHTA, FQGTGA. This CDR3 contains 14 residues. The CDR3 coding sequence is TGTGCCAGCAGCTTAGACAGGGGGCCCTACGAGCAGTACTTC. It translates to CASSLDRGPYEQYF.

The gene calls are TRBV6-1 and TRBJ1-1; D is unclear. Germline V gene lookup returns CDR1 MNHNS and CDR2 SASEGT. Trimming removed 6 bases at V and 4 bases at J, with 12 bases between. The CDR3 is 13 residues long. The CDR3 region has the DNA TGTGCCAGCAGAAGTTCACAGAGCACTGAAGCTTTCTTT. Its protein is CASRSSQSTEAFF.

The V call is TRBV5-1, the J call TRBJ2-3, with D uncertain. CDR3 length: 14 amino acids. V was shortened by 0 bases and J by 3 bases, with 8 bases between the two germline ends. The germline gives CDR1 SGHRS, CDR2 YFSETQ. The CDR3 protein is CASSLDIGTDTQYF. Here the CDR3 DNA reads TGCGCCAGCAGCTTGGATATCGGGACAGATACGCAGTATTTT.

This clone was seen more than once but under ten times. The chain uses TRBV6-4 and TRBJ1-1, with 10 positions matching TRBD1. Germline V lookup: CDR1 MRHNA, CDR2 SNTAGT. After removal of 6 bases from V and 3 bases from J, the junction contained 4 bases not matched to a gene. The CDR3 has 14 amino acids. The CDR3 loop is CASSKDRGDTEAFF. The CDR3, as DNA: TGTGCCAGCAGCAAGGACAGGGGGGACACTGAAGCTTTCTTT.

The DNA of the CDR3 is TGTGCCAGCAGCTTGCCGGGACAGGGCGACTATGGCTACACCTTC. Translating gives CASSLPGQGDYGYTF. V usage is TRBV5-6 and J usage is TRBJ1-2, with 9 bases identical to TRBD1. The CDR3 consists of 15 residues. V gave up 1 base and J gave up 3 bases; unmatched junction bases: 4. CDR1 and CDR2 from the germline V gene are SGHDT and YYEEEE.

The chain has TRBV5-1 and TRBJ2-1; TRBD1 might be the D (7 bases). The germline gives CDR1 SGHRS, CDR2 YFSETQ. Trimming removed 4 bases at V and 4 bases at J, with 15 bases between. CDR3 size: 15 residues. CDR3 nucleotides: TGCGCCAGCAGCCAGACAGGGACTGGGTACAATGAGCAGTTCTTC. Amino acid sequence: CASSQTGTGYNEQFF.